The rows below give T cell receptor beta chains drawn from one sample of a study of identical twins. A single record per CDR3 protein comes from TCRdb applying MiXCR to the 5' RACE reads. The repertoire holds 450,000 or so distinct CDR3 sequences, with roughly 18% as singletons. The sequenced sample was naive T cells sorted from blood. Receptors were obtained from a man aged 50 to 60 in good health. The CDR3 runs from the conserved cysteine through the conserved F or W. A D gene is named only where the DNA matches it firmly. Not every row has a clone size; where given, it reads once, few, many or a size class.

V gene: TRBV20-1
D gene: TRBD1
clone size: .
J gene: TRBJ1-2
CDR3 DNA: TGCAGCCAAAGGACAGGGGAGGACTATGGCTACACCTTC
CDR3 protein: CSQRTGEDYGYTF

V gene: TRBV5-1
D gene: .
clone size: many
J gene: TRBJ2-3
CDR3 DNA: TGCGCCAGCAGCTTGGAAGGGATCGGCACAGATACGCAGTATTTT
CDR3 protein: CASSLEGIGTDTQYF

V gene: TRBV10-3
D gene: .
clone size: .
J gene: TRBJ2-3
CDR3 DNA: TGTGCCATCAGTGAGGGAGGAGGTCTGATCGCAGATACGCAGTATTTT
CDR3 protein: CAISEGGGLIADTQYF

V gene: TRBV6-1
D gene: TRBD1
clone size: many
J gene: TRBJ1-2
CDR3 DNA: TGTGCCAGCAGAAACGACAGGGGCAACTATGGCTACACCTTC
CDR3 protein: CASRNDRGNYGYTF

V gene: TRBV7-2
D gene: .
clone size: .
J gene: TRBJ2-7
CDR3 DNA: TGTGCCAGCAGCCCCCTCGGACACCCGAGCGATCGGCAGTACTTC
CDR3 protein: CASSPLGHPSDRQYF

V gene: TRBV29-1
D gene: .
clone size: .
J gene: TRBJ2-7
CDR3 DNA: TGCAGCGTTGCCAAGAGGCTCTCTTACGAGCAGTACTTC
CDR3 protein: CSVAKRLSYEQYF

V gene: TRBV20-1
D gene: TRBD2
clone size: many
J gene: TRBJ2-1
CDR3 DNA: TGCAGTGCCACAACTGTACTAGCGGGGGTGTACAATGAGCAGTTCTTC
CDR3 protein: CSATTVLAGVYNEQFF

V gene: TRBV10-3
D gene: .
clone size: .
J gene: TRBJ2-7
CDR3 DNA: TGTGCCATCAGTGAGTCCGGACTTACTTACGAGCAGTACTTC
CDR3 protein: CAISESGLTYEQYF

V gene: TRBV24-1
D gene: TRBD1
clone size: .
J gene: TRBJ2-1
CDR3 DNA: TGTGCCACCAGTGAACGGGCGGGACAGGGAGTCGGTTACAATGAGCAGTTCTTC
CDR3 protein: CATSERAGQGVGYNEQFF

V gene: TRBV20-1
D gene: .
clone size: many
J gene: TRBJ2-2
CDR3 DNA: TGCAGTGCCTGGGTCCAGGACACCGGGGAGCTGTTTTTT
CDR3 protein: CSAWVQDTGELFF

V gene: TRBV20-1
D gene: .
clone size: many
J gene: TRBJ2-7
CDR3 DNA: TGCAGTGCCGGTACCCTTGACTTCCTGAGCTCCTACGAGCAGTACTTC
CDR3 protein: CSAGTLDFLSSYEQYF

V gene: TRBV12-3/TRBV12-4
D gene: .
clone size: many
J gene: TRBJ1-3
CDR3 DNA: TGTGCCAGCAGTTTCTACTCTGGAAACACCATATATTTT
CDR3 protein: CASSFYSGNTIYF

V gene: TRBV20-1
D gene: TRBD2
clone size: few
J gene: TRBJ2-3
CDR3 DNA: TGCAGTGGAATGTCCCAGCGGGGGAGCACAGATACGCAGTATTTT
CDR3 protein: CSGMSQRGSTDTQYF

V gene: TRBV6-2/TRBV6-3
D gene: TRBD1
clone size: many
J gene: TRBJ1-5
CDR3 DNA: TGTGCCAGTACCCGATTCGGGACAGGGGGCTTGGGCAATCAGCCCCAGCATTTT
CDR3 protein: CASTRFGTGGLGNQPQHF

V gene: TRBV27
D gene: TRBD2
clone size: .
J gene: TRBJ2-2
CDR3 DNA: TGTGCCAGCAGTAGCCCCTGGGGGGGGAACACCGGGGAGCTGTTTTTT
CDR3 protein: CASSSPWGGNTGELFF

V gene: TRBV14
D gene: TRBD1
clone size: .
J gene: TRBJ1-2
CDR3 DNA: TGTGCCAGCAGCCAAGAACCTCGGACAGGGGGAAAGTATGGCTACACCTTC
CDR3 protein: CASSQEPRTGGKYGYTF

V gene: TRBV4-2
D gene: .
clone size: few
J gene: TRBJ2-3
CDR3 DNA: TGTGCCAGCAGCCAAGAGAGGGGGGCGGGCACAGATACGCAGTATTTT
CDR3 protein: CASSQERGAGTDTQYF

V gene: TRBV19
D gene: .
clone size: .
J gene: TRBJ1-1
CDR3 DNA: TGTGCCAGTAGTATCGGACACCTGAACACTGAAGCTTTCTTT
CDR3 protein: CASSIGHLNTEAFF

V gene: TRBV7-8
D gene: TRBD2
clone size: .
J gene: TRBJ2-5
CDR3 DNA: TGTGCCAGCAGCGCTCTGCGGGGACTAGCGGGGGCAGGGGGAGAGACCCAGTACTTC
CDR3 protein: CASSALRGLAGAGGETQYF

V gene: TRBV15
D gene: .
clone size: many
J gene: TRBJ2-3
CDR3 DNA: TGTGCCACCAGCTCCCGGGGGGATACGCAGTATTTT
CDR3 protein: CATSSRGDTQYF

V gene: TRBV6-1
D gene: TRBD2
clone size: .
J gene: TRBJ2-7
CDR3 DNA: TGTGCCAGCCTGGGACTAGCGGGGCCCTACGAGCAGTACTTC
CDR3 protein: CASLGLAGPYEQYF

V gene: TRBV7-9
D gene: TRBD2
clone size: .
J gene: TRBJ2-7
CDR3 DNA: TGTGCCAGCAGCTTAGTAGTCGGGAGGGGTAACGAGCAGTACTTC
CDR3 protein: CASSLVVGRGNEQYF

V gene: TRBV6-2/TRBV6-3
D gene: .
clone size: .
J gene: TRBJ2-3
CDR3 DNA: TGTGCCAGCAGTTACGCGGATACGCAGTATTTT
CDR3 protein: CASSYADTQYF

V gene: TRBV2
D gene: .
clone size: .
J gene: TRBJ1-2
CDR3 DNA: TGTGCCAGCAGTTCAGACAGCCGATCTAACTATGGCTACACCTTC
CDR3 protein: CASSSDSRSNYGYTF

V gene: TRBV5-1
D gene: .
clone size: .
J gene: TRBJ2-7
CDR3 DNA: TGCGCCAGCAGCGGCGGACAGACCTCCTACGAGCAGTACTTC
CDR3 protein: CASSGGQTSYEQYF

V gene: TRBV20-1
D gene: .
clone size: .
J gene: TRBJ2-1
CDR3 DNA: TGCAGTGCCACACGAGAACGGGGCAATGAGCAGTTCTTC
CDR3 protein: CSATRERGNEQFF

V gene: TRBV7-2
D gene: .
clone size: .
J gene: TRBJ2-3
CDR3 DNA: TGTGCCAGCAGCTCGCACAGGGTAGATTACTCAGATACGCAGTATTTT
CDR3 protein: CASSSHRVDYSDTQYF

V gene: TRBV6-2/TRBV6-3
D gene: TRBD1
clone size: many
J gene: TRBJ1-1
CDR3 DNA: TGTGCCAGCCTTCTTCTGATCAAACACTGGACAGGGAAGGGGGCTGAAGCTTTCTTT
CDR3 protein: CASLLLIKHWTGKGAEAFF

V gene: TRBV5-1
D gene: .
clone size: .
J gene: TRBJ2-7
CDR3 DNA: TGCGCCAGCAGCTTGGCTTACACTTCCTACGAGCAGTACTTC
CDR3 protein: CASSLAYTSYEQYF

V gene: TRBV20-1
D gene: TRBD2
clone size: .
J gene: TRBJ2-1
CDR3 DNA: TGCAGTGCAGTACTAGCGGGAGTGAGAAATGAGCAGTTCTTC
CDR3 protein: CSAVLAGVRNEQFF